The 31 T cell receptor beta chains presented below share a single source sample, sequenced in a study of T cell repertoires in cytomegalovirus infection. Each CDR3 protein is one row after TCRdb ran MiXCR on the reads. The table shows roughly 60,000 distinct CDR3 sequences, with about a third occurring only once. These receptors lack a known antigen. Sequencing was performed on PBMCs, sequenced either directly or after in vitro stimulation (not recorded which). Every receptor here comes from a human donor in good health (CMV status not recorded). Some clones in this sample may be carry-over from other donors' samples.

The rearrangement joins TRBV27 to TRBJ2-1, with a tentative D call TRBD2 (5 bases). This CDR3 is built from 15 residues. V was cut by 3 bases and J by 0 bases, with 9 bases left in between. Germline CDR1 is MNHEY and CDR2 is SMNVEV (reference sequence). The CDR3 DNA follows: TGTGCCAGCAGTTTCGCGGGTGGCTCCTACAATGAGCAGTTCTTC. Translation: CASSFAGGSYNEQFF.

This clonotype was seen a few times. The chain joins TRBV12-3 or TRBV12-4 to TRBJ2-1, with 7 bases matching TRBD1. V lost 1 base, J lost 8 bases, and 8 bases stayed unmatched. The CDR3 length is 15 residues. CDR3 loop: CASSLVQGVRDEQFF. CDR3 coding DNA: TGTGCCAGCAGTTTAGTCCAGGGGGTCCGCGATGAGCAGTTCTTC.

The V call is TRBV7-8, the J call TRBJ2-7; D is possibly TRBD1 (6 bases). The V and J ends lost 4 bases and 4 bases respectively, with 8 bases between them. The V gene's germline CDR1 is SGHVS and CDR2 FQNEAQ. The CDR3 spans 12 residues. The CDR3 bases are TGTGCCAGCAGCTCGCAGGGGTACGAGCAGTACTTC. Translation gives CASSSQGYEQYF. Variable domain in full (rest from reference TRBV7-8 and TRBJ2-7): GAGVSQSPRYKVAKRGQDVALRCDPISGHVSLFWYQQALGQGPEFLTYFQNEAQLDKSGLPSDRFFAERPEGSVSTLKIQRTQQEDSAVYLCASSSQGYEQYFGPGTRLTVT.

The chain carries TRBV11-2 and TRBJ2-3; D is unresolved. The germline CDR1 and CDR2 sequences are SGHAT and FQNNGV. The CDR3 is 14 residues long. V was cut by 3 bases and J by 3 bases, with 10 bases left in between. The CDR3 nucleotides read TGTGCCAGCAGCTTCGGTAGGGCGACAGATACGCAGTATTTT. Its translation is CASSFGRATDTQYF.

This clonotype was observed a few times. V and J are TRBV27 and TRBJ1-4; D is perhaps TRBD1 (5 bases). This CDR3 is 14 amino acids long. Per germline, CDR1 MNHEY and CDR2 SMNVEV (reference sequence). V shed 5 bases and J shed 3 bases, with 10 bases lying between them. In nucleotides, the CDR3 is TGTGCCAGCAGTCGGGGGGTCCCTAATGAAAAACTGTTTTTT. Its protein product is CASSRGVPNEKLFF. The full variable domain, with the rest looked up from reference TRBV27 and TRBJ1-4, is EAQVTQNPRYLITVTGKKLTVTCSQNMNHEYMSWYRQDPGLGLRQIYYSMNVEVTDKGDVPEGYKVSRKEKRNFPLILESPSPNQTSLYFCASSRGVPNEKLFFGSGTQLSVL.

This clonotype was observed a few times. J is TRBJ1-3 and V is TRBV27; D uncertain. The V gene lost 4 bases and the J gene lost 1 base, with 11 bases spanning the gap. Germline values: CDR1 MNHEY, CDR2 SMNVEV (reference sequence). The CDR3 is 15 residues long. As DNA, the CDR3 is TGTGCCAGCAGTTCGCGAAAAGGGTCTGGAAACACCATATATTTT. Its protein is CASSSRKGSGNTIYF.

The chain recombines TRBV7-8 with TRBJ1-5; 8 bases match TRBD1. The V gene end was trimmed by 1 base and the J gene end by 7 bases; junction bases not matched to a gene: 6. Germline-derived CDR1 and CDR2 are SGHVS and FQNEAQ. This CDR3 has 15 residues. The DNA of the CDR3 is TGTGCCAGCAGCTTAGTCAGGGGGCTGGGGCAGCCCCAGCATTTT. Translating gives CASSLVRGLGQPQHF.

This clonotype came up a few times. The DNA for the CDR3 is TGCAGTGCGGCCGGTGGGAACAATGAGCAGTTCTTC. Amino acids: CSAAGGNNEQFF. This chain uses TRBV20-1 with TRBJ2-1; D is undetermined. Germline V gene lookup returns CDR1 DFQATT and CDR2 SNEGSKA (reference sequence). CDR3 length equals 12 residues. The V and J ends lost 6 bases and 5 bases respectively, with 11 bases between them.

This clonotype came up many times. CDR3 amino acids: CASSPRLAGGSSTDTQYF. CDR3 bases: TGTGCCAGCAGCCCCCGACTAGCGGGGGGTTCTAGCACAGATACGCAGTATTTT. The chain uses TRBV11-1 and TRBJ2-3; 13 positions agree with TRBD2. The CDR3 spans 18 residues. CDR1 SGHAT and CDR2 FQDESV come from the germline V gene (reference sequence). V shed 5 bases and J 0 bases; nucleotides not matched to a gene: 8.

CDR3 sequence reads: CASSLEGGGAAQYF. DNA for the CDR3: TGTGCCAGCAGCTTAGAGGGCGGGGGGGCCGCGCAGTACTTC. The chain has TRBV7-6 and TRBJ2-7, with 9 nucleotides matching TRBD2. V lost 1 base and J lost 9; bases outside the gene matches: 7. The germline V gene encodes CDR1 SGHVS and CDR2 FNYEAQ. The CDR3 covers 14 residues.

This clonotype came up many times. The gene calls are TRBV15 and TRBJ2-5, with TRBD2 matching over 8 bases. The CDR3 extends over 18 amino acids. Germline trimming cut 0 bases from V and 2 bases from J; bases unmatched to any gene: 11. From germline, CDR1 is LNHNV and CDR2 YYDKDF (reference sequence). The CDR3 region is CATSRDPGTSGWQETQYF. The CDR3 DNA reads TGTGCCACCAGCAGAGATCCGGGAACTAGCGGATGGCAAGAGACCCAGTACTTC.

In this sample, this clonotype turned up many times. This rearrangement joins TRBV7-8 to TRBJ2-1, with 10 bases aligning to TRBD2. Germline V gene lookup returns CDR1 SGHVS and CDR2 FQNEAQ. CDR3 size: 15 residues. V lost 0 bases, J lost 9 bases, and 5 bases stayed unmatched. The CDR3 loop reads CASSLAWLAGVEQFF. CDR3 DNA: TGTGCCAGCAGCTTAGCCTGGCTAGCGGGAGTTGAGCAGTTCTTC.

The chain has TRBV7-8 and TRBJ2-3, with 11 bases that match TRBD2. Unmatched junction bases numbered 7, after V lost 1 base and J lost 7 bases. This CDR3 has 16 residues. Germline loops: CDR1 SGHVS, CDR2 FQNEAQ. CDR3 residues: CASSLEVAGGRYTQYF. Here the CDR3 DNA reads TGTGCCAGCAGCTTAGAGGTAGCGGGAGGGCGGTATACGCAGTATTTT.

The chain uses TRBV4-1 and TRBJ2-5, with 14 bases that match TRBD2. This CDR3 contains 17 residues. J lost 4 bases, V lost 0 bases, and 4 bases had no gene match. Germline CDR1 MGHRA, CDR2 YSYEKL. The CDR3, as DNA: TGCGCCAGCAGCCAAGATAGGACTAGCGGGGGGACAGAGACCCAGTACTTC. Its translation: CASSQDRTSGGTETQYF.

This clonotype was detected ten times or more. This rearrangement joins TRBV7-9 to TRBJ1-2, with 9 positions matching TRBD1. V trimming: 0 bases; J trimming: 7 bases; junction bases outside the gene matches: 6. This CDR3 spans 15 amino acids. Germline loops: CDR1 SEHNR, CDR2 FQNEAQ (reference sequence). The CDR3, as DNA: TGTGCCAGCAGCTTAGCGAATCGGACAGGGGTTGGCTACACCTTC. Amino acid sequence: CASSLANRTGVGYTF.

This clonotype came up once. The chain has TRBV29-1 and TRBJ2-3; 7 bases map to TRBD1. CDR3 length: 13 amino acids. Per germline, CDR1 SQVTM and CDR2 ANQGSEA. Losses at the gene ends were 7 bases for V and 3 bases for J; bases not matched to a gene: 7. The CDR3 DNA reads TGCAGCGCCTGGCGACAGGGAACAGATACGCAGTATTTT. This translates into CSAWRQGTDTQYF.

This sequence joins TRBV5-1 and TRBJ2-6; D not certain. CDR1 is SGHRS and CDR2 is YFSETQ in the germline V gene. CDR3 length: 16 residues. The V end was cut by 0 bases, the J end by 0 bases, with 7 bases between. The CDR3 DNA is TGCGCCAGCAGCTTGGGGTTCTCCTCTGGGGCCAACGTCCTGACTTTC. Its translation is CASSLGFSSGANVLTF.

The chain links TRBV6-5 to TRBJ2-2; the match to TRBD2 covers 13 bases. Germline loops: CDR1 MNHEY, CDR2 SVGAGI. Trimming at V came to 7 bases and at J to 4 bases, leaving 9 bases not matched to a gene. The CDR3 spans 17 residues. The CDR3 protein is CASKRTSGSSGTGELFF. The CDR3, as DNA: TGTGCCAGCAAAAGGACTAGCGGGAGTTCGGGCACCGGGGAGCTGTTTTTT.

This clonotype qualifies as medium-sized. The chain joins TRBV19 to TRBJ1-5, with D unclear. Per the germline V gene, CDR1 is LNHDA and CDR2 is SQIVND (reference sequence). Deletions cut 8 bases from V and 3 bases from J, with 17 bases between. The CDR3 totals 15 residues. CDR3 sequence: CASSRAGFSNQPQHF. The CDR3 DNA is TGTGCCAGTTCCCGGGCAGGTTTTTCCAATCAGCCCCAGCATTTT.

This chain links TRBV10-3 with TRBJ1-2; no clear D. The germline V and J ends were trimmed by 0 bases and 4 bases, with 9 bases remaining between them. In germline, CDR1 is ENHRY, CDR2 SYGVKD. CDR3 size: 14 residues. CDR3 sequence: CAISESQTSYGYTF. CDR3 nucleotide sequence: TGTGCCATCAGTGAGTCGCAGACATCCTATGGCTACACCTTC.

The chain links TRBV5-6 to TRBJ2-3; 9 nucleotides line up with TRBD2. CDR3 size: 17 residues. Per germline, CDR1 SGHDT and CDR2 YYEEEE. The V gene end was trimmed by 0 bases and the J gene end by 2 bases; junction bases not matched to a gene: 7. The CDR3 region is CASSLGRLAASTDTQYF. The CDR3 bases are TGTGCCAGCAGCTTGGGAAGACTAGCGGCCTCCACAGATACGCAGTATTTT.

The V and J genes are TRBV7-9 and TRBJ1-2; D is undetermined. V was pared by 0 bases and J by 8 bases, with 10 bases between. There are 13 residues in the CDR3. The germline CDR1 and CDR2 sequences are SEHNR and FQNEAQ (reference sequence). The CDR3 region is CASSLAPSGGYTF. CDR3 nucleotides: TGTGCCAGCAGCTTAGCGCCGTCAGGAGGCTACACCTTC.

The chain recombines TRBV5-1 with TRBJ2-1; 7 bases agree with TRBD1. The V and J ends lost 9 bases and 5 bases, in that order; junction bases with no gene match: 8. Germline V gives CDR1 SGHRS, CDR2 YFSETQ. The CDR3 covers 13 residues. Written as DNA, the CDR3 is TGCGCCACCCCCGGGACAGTGAACAATGAGCAGTTCTTC. Amino acids: CATPGTVNNEQFF.

V is TRBV6-2 or TRBV6-3 and J is TRBJ2-7, with 11 bases matching TRBD1. Germline CDR1 is MNHEY and CDR2 is SVGEGT. V gave up 7 bases and J gave up 4 bases; unmatched junction bases: 6. The CDR3 loop spans 14 amino acids. The CDR3 coding sequence is TGTGCCAGCAAACGTGGGACAGGGGGGTACGAGCAGTACTTC. It translates to CASKRGTGGYEQYF.

This clonotype showed up just a few times. The chain's CDR3 is CASSLGQSGNTIYF. The CDR3 region has the DNA TGTGCCAGCAGTTTAGGGCAATCTGGAAACACCATATATTTT. The chain couples TRBV12-3 or TRBV12-4 to TRBJ1-3; D is ambiguous. CDR3 size: 14 residues. Deletions cut 1 base from V and 1 base from J, with 5 bases between.

The genes are TRBV5-1 and TRBJ1-2, with TRBD1 matching over 12 bases. Germline assignment: CDR1 SGHRS and CDR2 YFSETQ. J gave up 5 bases and V 4 bases, and 9 bases lay outside the gene matches. The CDR3 runs to 16 residues. CDR3 in DNA: TGCGCCAGCAGCGGGACAGGGGGCTTGTCAAGTTATGGCTACACCTTC. As protein: CASSGTGGLSSYGYTF.

This clonotype has a handful of counts. The chain employs TRBV12-3 or TRBV12-4 and TRBJ1-3, with 7 bases fitting TRBD1. CDR3 length: 14 residues. Germline trimming cut 6 bases from V and 2 bases from J; bases unmatched to any gene: 4. The CDR3 nucleotides are TGTGCCAGCAGCAGGACAGGAACTGGAAACACCATATATTTT. Residues: CASSRTGTGNTIYF.

The gene calls are TRBV30 and TRBJ2-5, with 10 bases fitting TRBD2. V dropped 3 bases and J dropped 9; count of bases not matched to a gene: 10. Germline loops: CDR1 GTSNPN, CDR2 SVGIG (reference sequence). This CDR3 is built from 14 residues. CDR3 bases: TGTGCCTGGAGCCTACTAGCGGGGCCCCGAGCCCAGTACTTC. Translation gives CAWSLLAGPRAQYF.

This clonotype was seen a few times. The chain has TRBV7-9 and TRBJ1-4; D call uncertain. Trimming left V 3 bases short and J 7 bases short, with 9 bases between. Germline V gives CDR1 SEHNR, CDR2 FQNEAQ (reference sequence). The CDR3 is made up of 13 amino acids. CDR3 region: CASSFSRAEKLFF. CDR3 nucleotide sequence: TGTGCCAGCAGCTTTAGTCGGGCTGAAAAACTGTTTTTT.

This clonotype was counted many times. V and J are TRBV5-1 and TRBJ2-5; weak D call: TRBD2 (5 bases). Germline assignment: CDR1 SGHRS and CDR2 YFSETQ. CDR3 size: 15 residues. Between the trimmed V and J ends, which lost 6 bases and 2 bases, there was a span of 17 bases. The CDR3 bases are TGCGCCAGCAAAGGGAGAACTTCGTCTCAAGAGACCCAGTACTTC. Amino acids: CASKGRTSSQETQYF.

The J gene is TRBJ1-6, the V gene TRBV7-8; 12 bases fit TRBD1. This CDR3 is 16 amino acids long. The V segment lost 1 base and the J segment 10 bases; nucleotides outside the gene matches: 5. Germline CDR1 SGHVS, CDR2 FQNEAQ. The CDR3 protein is CASSLGAGQGASPLHF. The CDR3 DNA follows: TGTGCCAGCAGCTTAGGGGCGGGACAGGGGGCATCACCCCTCCACTTT.